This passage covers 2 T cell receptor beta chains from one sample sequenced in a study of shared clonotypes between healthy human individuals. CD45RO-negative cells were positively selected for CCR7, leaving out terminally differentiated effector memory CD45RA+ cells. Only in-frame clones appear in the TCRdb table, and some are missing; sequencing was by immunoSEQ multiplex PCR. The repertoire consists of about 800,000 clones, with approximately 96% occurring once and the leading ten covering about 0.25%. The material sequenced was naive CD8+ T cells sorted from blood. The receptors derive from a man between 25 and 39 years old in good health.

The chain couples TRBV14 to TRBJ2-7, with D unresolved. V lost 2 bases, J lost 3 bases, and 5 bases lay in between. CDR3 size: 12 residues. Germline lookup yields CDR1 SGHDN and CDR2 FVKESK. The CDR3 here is CASSQTNYEQYF. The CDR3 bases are TGTGCCAGCAGCCAAACAAACTACGAGCAGTACTTC.

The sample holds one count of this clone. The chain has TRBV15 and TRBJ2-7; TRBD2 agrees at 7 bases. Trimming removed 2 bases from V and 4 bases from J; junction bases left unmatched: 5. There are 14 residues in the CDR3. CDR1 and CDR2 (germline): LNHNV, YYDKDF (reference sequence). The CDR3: CATSRKGLPYEQYF. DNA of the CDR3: TGTGCCACCAGCAGAAAGGGACTACCTTACGAGCAGTACTTC.